What follows are 26 T cell receptor beta chains derived from one specimen sequenced in a study of shared clonotypes between healthy human individuals. The repertoire was sequenced with immunoSEQ multiplex PCR; TCRdb's copy has only in-frame clones and lacks some. The sample lists around 1,000,000 clones; 70% to 85% were seen once. The sequenced sample consisted of memory CD4+ T cells from PBMCs. Indicated subset: CD45RA-negative fraction. These receptors were obtained from a man aged 18 to 29 in good health. Some clones in this sample may be carry-over from other donors' samples.

CDR3 bases: TGTGCCAGCAGTTCTATTATATTCTACACCTTC. Its translation is CASSSIIFYTF. The chain links TRBV28 to TRBJ1-2, with no clear D. The CDR3 covers 11 residues. Germline V lookup: CDR1 MDHEN, CDR2 SYDVKM. V was pared by 4 bases and J by 10 bases, with 10 bases between.

This clone was detected only a few times. The J gene is TRBJ2-4, the V gene TRBV28; D unclear. Between the trimmed V and J ends, which lost 2 bases and 6 bases, there was a span of 5 bases. CDR3 length: 12 amino acids. In germline, CDR1 is MDHEN, CDR2 SYDVKM. CDR3 coding DNA: TGTGCCAGCAGTTTAGAGTCAAACATTCAGTACTTC. Its protein is CASSLESNIQYF.

As for this clone: This sample also contains other DNA sequences that code for the same CDR3. V gene TRBV7-3 combines with J gene TRBJ2-5, with 8 bases lining up with TRBD1. The CDR3 is 13 amino acids. The germline V gene encodes CDR1 SGHTA and CDR2 FQGTGA. J was trimmed by 4 bases and V by 5 bases; bases with no gene match: 3. The chain's CDR3 is CASSPGQGETQYF. The CDR3 DNA reads TGTGCCAGCAGCCCTGGACAGGGAGAGACCCAGTACTTC.

This clone appeared once. The gene calls are TRBV6-6 and TRBJ2-3; D unclear. Trimming shortened V by 5 bases and J by 8 bases, and 11 bases separated the two germline ends. Germline CDR1 and CDR2: MNHNY and SVGAGI (reference sequence). This CDR3 region has 12 residues. CDR3 bases: TGTGCCAGCAGTACCCCGGATGGTACGCAGTATTTT. Protein product: CASSTPDGTQYF.

A few counts support this clone. In DNA, the CDR3 is TGTGCCAGCAGCGGCGGGACAGGGGATGGCGACAATGAGCAGTTCTTC. Protein sequence: CASSGGTGDGDNEQFF. The chain carries TRBV11-2 and TRBJ2-1, with TRBD1 matching over 10 bases. Losses at the gene ends were 5 bases for V and 5 bases for J; bases not matched to a gene: 9. The CDR3 runs to 16 residues. Germline V gene lookup returns CDR1 SGHAT and CDR2 FQNNGV.

Turning to this clone: This may be a read error, as it is one base from a much larger clone. The sample has other DNA sequences that encode this CDR3 too. The chain carries TRBV7-2 and TRBJ2-3; D is ambiguous. The CDR3 runs 12 residues. Trimming stripped 2 bases from V and 4 bases from J, with 4 bases between. In germline, CDR1 is SGHTA, CDR2 FQGNSA. The CDR3 DNA is TGTGCCAGCAGCTTATCGGCAGATACGCAGTATTTT. Translated, it gives CASSLSADTQYF.

The genes are TRBV18 and TRBJ2-7; maybe TRBD2 (6 bases). Looked up from germline, CDR1 is KGHSH and CDR2 is LQKENI. The CDR3 has 14 amino acids. Trimming pared 1 base from V and 6 bases from J, leaving 13 bases between. The CDR3 here is CASSPRDAGTEQYF. In nucleotides, the CDR3 is TGTGCCAGCTCACCACGGGATGCGGGGACCGAGCAGTACTTC.

The chain employs TRBV9 and TRBJ1-5; 10 positions agree with TRBD1. The trim removed 2 bases at V and 10 bases at J, leaving 6 bases unmatched. CDR1 is SGDLS, CDR2 YYNGEE, per germline. CDR3 length: 14 amino acids. The CDR3 region is CASSVDRGAVPQHF. The CDR3 DNA sequence: TGTGCCAGCAGCGTGGACAGGGGGGCAGTTCCCCAGCATTTT.

This sequence joins TRBV7-2 and TRBJ2-5, with D unclear. The germline gives CDR1 SGHTA, CDR2 FQGNSA. The V and J ends lost 4 bases and 0 bases respectively, with 6 bases between them. CDR3 size: 13 residues. CDR3 DNA: TGTGCCAGCAGCTCCGGCTACCAAGAGACCCAGTACTTC. Protein sequence: CASSSGYQETQYF. Filled out from reference TRBV7-2 and TRBJ2-5, the complete variable domain reads GAGVSQSPSNKVTEKGKDVELRCDPISGHTALYWYRQSLGQGLEFLIYFQGNSAPDKSGLPSDRFSAERTGGSVSTLTIQRTQQEDSAVYLCASSSGYQETQYFGPGTRLLVL.

The chain joins TRBV7-9 to TRBJ2-2, with TRBD2 as a possible D gene (6 bases). The CDR3 loop spans 17 amino acids. Germline V gene data show CDR1 as SEHNR and CDR2 as FQNEAQ (reference sequence). Trimming shortened V by 4 bases and J by 0 bases, and 15 bases separated the two germline ends. CDR3 sequence (DNA): TGTGCCAGCAGCTGGACCACCTGGGGGGCGAACACCGGGGAGCTGTTTTTT. The encoded protein is CASSWTTWGANTGELFF.

V gene TRBV7-9 combines with J gene TRBJ2-5; TRBD2 aligns across 13 bases. V shed 6 bases, J shed 4 bases, and the junction held 11 bases outside the gene matches. Germline V gene data show CDR1 as SEHNR and CDR2 as FQNEAQ (reference sequence). There are 17 residues in the CDR3. CDR3 loop: CASSSGTSGIRRETQYF. CDR3 in DNA: TGTGCCAGCAGTTCAGGGACTAGCGGGATTCGACGAGAGACCCAGTACTTC.

The chain combines TRBV5-1 with TRBJ2-3; D unclear. Germline CDR1 SGHRS, CDR2 YFSETQ. The CDR3 contains 14 residues. V shed 0 bases and J shed 3 bases, with 8 bases lying between them. DNA of the CDR3: TGCGCCAGCAGCTTGGAAACCCAAACAGATACGCAGTATTTT. Amino acids: CASSLETQTDTQYF.

This clone appeared once. The chain joins TRBV7-2 to TRBJ2-7; D is unresolved. This CDR3 is 16 amino acids long. The germline CDR1 and CDR2 sequences are SGHTA and FQGNSA. V was clipped by 5 bases and J by 2 bases, with 19 bases between them. The CDR3 reads CASSHRVGGQTYEQYF. The CDR3, as DNA: TGTGCCAGCAGCCACCGGGTGGGTGGGCAGACCTACGAGCAGTACTTC.

The chain combines TRBV28 with TRBJ1-1; unclear D gene. Deletions cut 6 bases from V and 4 bases from J, with 15 bases between. CDR1 is MDHEN, CDR2 SYDVKM, per germline. The CDR3 loop spans 14 amino acids. The CDR3 sequence is CASREGAPGTEAFF. Here the CDR3 DNA reads TGTGCCAGCAGAGAGGGAGCCCCGGGCACTGAAGCTTTCTTT.

The chain joins TRBV2 to TRBJ2-5, with TRBD2 matching 7 bases. Germline assignment: CDR1 SNHLY and CDR2 FYNNEI. Unmatched junction bases numbered 7, after V lost 7 bases and J lost 5 bases. The CDR3 has 13 residues. CDR3 DNA sequence: TGTGCCAGCACCGGACTAGACGGCGAGACCCAGTACTTC. It codes for CASTGLDGETQYF. Looking up the rest from reference TRBV2 and TRBJ2-5 gives the full variable domain: EPEVTQTPSHQVTQMGQEVILRCVPISNHLYFYWYRQILGQKVEFLVSFYNNEISEKSEIFDDQFSVERPDGSNFTLKIRSTKLEDSAMYFCASTGLDGETQYFGPGTRLLVL.

The chain employs TRBV29-1 and TRBJ1-1; TRBD1 might be the D (5 bases). CDR3 length equals 10 residues. V was clipped by 7 bases and J by 6 bases, with 9 bases between them. Germline V lookup: CDR1 SQVTM, CDR2 ANQGSEA. The DNA of the CDR3 is TGCAGCGCCGGGGGGTCTGAAGCTTTCTTT. Its translation: CSAGGSEAFF.

A note on this clone: The same CDR3 is also encoded by other DNA sequences in this sample. This chain uses TRBV2 with TRBJ1-2; tentative D call: TRBD1 (5 bases). The CDR3 loop spans 14 amino acids. Germline V gene data show CDR1 as SNHLY and CDR2 as FYNNEI. Trimming removed 5 bases from V and 0 bases from J, with 10 bases in between. The CDR3 nucleotides are TGTGCCAGCAGTCGGCAGGGACCTAACTATGGCTACACCTTC. Translated: CASSRQGPNYGYTF.

The V call is TRBV6-5, the J call TRBJ1-3; D ambiguous. CDR1 MNHEY and CDR2 SVGAGI come from the germline V gene. The CDR3 runs to 14 residues. Trimming pared 6 bases from V and 0 bases from J, leaving 9 bases between. In nucleotides, the CDR3 is TGTGCCAGCAGCCAACACGGCTCTGGAAACACCATATATTTT. Protein product: CASSQHGSGNTIYF.

The V call is TRBV7-9, the J call TRBJ2-1; TRBD1 matches at 9 bases. The CDR3 sequence is 15 residues long. Trimming took 5 bases from V and 10 from J; bases not matched to a gene: 12. Germline V gives CDR1 SEHNR, CDR2 FQNEAQ (reference sequence). CDR3 sequence: CASSESRDRVPEQFF. CDR3 DNA: TGTGCCAGCAGCGAGAGCCGGGACAGGGTACCGGAGCAGTTCTTC. Full variable domain (remainder filled in from reference TRBV7-9 and TRBJ2-1): DTGVSQNPRHKITKRGQNVTFRCDPISEHNRLYWYRQTLGQGPEFLTYFQNEAQLEKSRLLSDRFSAERPKGSFSTLEIQRTEQGDSAMYLCASSESRDRVPEQFFGPGTRLTVL.

The genes are TRBV7-2 and TRBJ1-1, with D possibly being TRBD1 (5 bases). CDR1 is SGHTA, CDR2 FQGNSA, per germline. V gave up 4 bases and J gave up 4 bases, with 10 bases separating them. This CDR3 has 13 residues. Here the CDR3 reads CASSSRQSTEAFF. As DNA, the CDR3 is TGTGCCAGCAGCTCTAGACAGAGCACTGAAGCTTTCTTT.

The chain recombines TRBV5-8 with TRBJ1-2; 7 bases align to TRBD1. Germline CDR1 SGHTS, CDR2 YDEGEE. After removal of 3 bases from V and 7 bases from J, the junction contained 12 bases not matched to a gene. The CDR3 loop spans 15 amino acids. CDR3 residues: CASSSYIDRVGGYTF. CDR3 DNA sequence: TGTGCCAGCAGCTCCTACATTGACAGGGTCGGTGGCTACACCTTC.

This chain connects TRBV15 to TRBJ1-5; D is unclear. Germline assignment: CDR1 LNHNV and CDR2 YYDKDF (reference sequence). The CDR3 is 14 amino acids. With 5 bases removed from V and 0 bases from J, the gap between germline ends came to 8 bases. CDR3 nucleotides: TGTGCCACCAGCGATGCTTATAGCAATCAGCCCCAGCATTTT. This encodes CATSDAYSNQPQHF.

J is TRBJ2-7 and V is TRBV7-3; tentative D call: TRBD2 (6 bases). Germline values: CDR1 SGHTA, CDR2 FQGTGA. The V end lost 2 bases, the J end lost 3 bases, and 17 bases lay between the germline ends. This CDR3 has 16 residues. The CDR3 protein is CASSLGPGEASYEQYF. The CDR3 DNA reads TGTGCCAGCAGCTTAGGCCCGGGAGAGGCCAGCTACGAGCAGTACTTC.

This clone turned up a few times. In the same sample, other DNA sequences code for this CDR3. This chain connects TRBV10-3 to TRBJ1-1, with D uncertain. Germline V gene data show CDR1 as ENHRY and CDR2 as SYGVKD. The CDR3 contains 11 residues. The V end lost 9 bases, the J end lost 0 bases, and 5 bases lay between the germline ends. The CDR3: CAIRVNTEAFF. CDR3 bases: TGTGCCATTCGAGTGAACACTGAAGCTTTCTTT.

The V gene is TRBV4-2, the J gene TRBJ1-1, with D hard to call. CDR3 length equals 13 residues. The V end was cut by 1 base, the J end by 3 bases, with 6 bases between. CDR1 and CDR2 from the germline V gene are LGHNA and YNFKEQ. CDR3 nucleotide sequence: TGTGCCAGCAGCCAAGGAAGGGACACTGAAGCTTTCTTT. It specifies CASSQGRDTEAFF.

Remarks on this clone: A single base separates this from a much larger clone, so it may be a read error. The chain links TRBV7-2 to TRBJ2-7; D may be TRBD1 (6 bases). Germline assignment: CDR1 SGHTA and CDR2 FQGNSA. The CDR3 is made up of 12 amino acids. Trimming took 5 bases from V and 3 from J, leaving 8 bases between them. The CDR3 is CASSAQGYEQYF. CDR3 bases: TGTGCCAGCAGCGCACAGGGCTACGAGCAGTACTTC.